The 11 T cell receptor beta chains reported below all come from one sample, sequenced in a study of T-cell memory formation after mild COVID-19. TCRdb re-called the 5' RACE reads with MiXCR, one entry per CDR3 protein. The table has 35,000 to 40,000 distinct CDR3 sequences, approximately 6.5% seen once. The material sequenced was PBMCs or a T cell subset sorted from them (not recorded which). Receptors originate from an adult who had mild COVID-19 (a few samples of this study predate the infection). Cell type and time point are not known.

Many counts were recorded for this clonotype. This chain joins TRBV12-3 or TRBV12-4 and TRBJ2-5, with 11 bases fitting TRBD2. This CDR3 has 15 residues. Germline trimming cut 6 bases from V and 5 bases from J; bases unmatched to any gene: 8. CDR3 bases: TGTGCCAGCAGCCCCACTAGCGGGGGCTTGGAGACCCAGTACTTC. It yields the protein CASSPTSGGLETQYF.

This clonotype was recorded many times. The chain employs TRBV5-1 and TRBJ2-1; D gene ambiguous. The CDR3 is made up of 12 amino acids. Germline loops: CDR1 SGHRS, CDR2 YFSETQ. Trimming took 0 bases from V and 9 from J, leaving 7 bases between them. The CDR3 DNA sequence: TGCGCCAGCAGCTTGGTTTCGGGTGAGCAGTTCTTC. It specifies CASSLVSGEQFF.

Many counts were recorded for this clonotype. The chain couples TRBV15 to TRBJ2-3; D unresolved. V was clipped by 5 bases and J by 0 bases, with 12 bases between them. The CDR3 extends over 15 amino acids. CDR1 is LNHNV and CDR2 is YYDKDF in the germline V gene (reference sequence). DNA for the CDR3: TGTGCCACCAGCGCGAGGCAGCCGAGCACAGATACGCAGTATTTT. This codes for CATSARQPSTDTQYF.

This clonotype was seen more than once but under ten times. The chain is built from TRBV7-8 and TRBJ2-3; D is perhaps TRBD1 (6 bases). The CDR3 length is 17 residues. Between the trimmed V and J ends, which lost 6 bases and 0 bases, there was a span of 19 bases. The germline CDR1 and CDR2 sequences are SGHVS and FQNEAQ. The CDR3 bases are TGTGCCAGCAGAACTTCGCGCAGGGGTATGAGCACAGATACGCAGTATTTT. Its protein product is CASRTSRRGMSTDTQYF. Full variable domain (remainder filled in from reference TRBV7-8 and TRBJ2-3): GAGVSQSPRYKVAKRGQDVALRCDPISGHVSLFWYQQALGQGPEFLTYFQNEAQLDKSGLPSDRFFAERPEGSVSTLKIQRTQQEDSAVYLCASRTSRRGMSTDTQYFGPGTRLTVL.

This clonotype has a handful of counts. The rearrangement links TRBV11-2 to TRBJ2-7, with D possibly called TRBD1 or TRBD2 (5 bases each). The germline V and J ends were trimmed by 1 base and 5 bases, with 15 bases remaining between them. Germline CDR1 and CDR2: SGHAT and FQNNGV. This CDR3 has 15 amino acids. In DNA form, the CDR3 reads TGTGCCAGCAGCTTAGGAGATGGGGGTAGGGACGAGCAGTACTTC. It codes for CASSLGDGGRDEQYF.

As for this clonotype: A much larger clone differs from this one at a single base, so this may be a read error. The chain employs TRBV15 and TRBJ2-7, with a possible D match to TRBD1 (5 bases). CDR3 length: 15 amino acids. The ends were cut back, 0 bases at V and 2 bases at J, with 11 bases in the middle. Germline V gene sequence: CDR1 LNHNV, CDR2 YYDKDF (reference sequence). The CDR3 protein is CATSRDDSWPYEQYF. CDR3 nucleotides: TGTGCCACCAGCAGAGACGACAGCTGGCCCTACGAGCAGTACTTC.

V and J are TRBV12-3 or TRBV12-4 and TRBJ1-2; possible D gene TRBD1, 5 bases. The ends were cut back, 7 bases at V and 2 bases at J, with 11 bases in the middle. The CDR3 has 13 amino acids. CDR3 sequence: CASTQGSNYGYTF. In DNA form, the CDR3 reads TGTGCCAGCACCCAGGGATCCAACTATGGCTACACCTTC.

This clonotype was picked up many times. CDR3 in amino acids: CASSLGTFGNTEAFF. DNA of the CDR3: TGCGCCAGCAGCTTGGGGACGTTCGGGAACACTGAAGCTTTCTTT. The rearrangement uses TRBV5-1 and TRBJ1-1; no reliable D call. Between the trimmed V and J ends, which lost 0 bases and 1 base, there was a span of 10 bases. Germline-derived CDR1 and CDR2 are SGHRS and YFSETQ. The CDR3 extends over 15 amino acids.

This clonotype was seen more than once but under ten times. The V gene is TRBV20-1, the J gene TRBJ2-3; 11 bases align to TRBD2. V lost 0 bases and J lost 4; bases outside the gene matches: 9. Looked up from germline, CDR1 is DFQATT and CDR2 is SNEGSKA (reference sequence). The CDR3 spans 17 residues. CDR3 sequence (DNA): TGCAGTGCTAGAGATTTGGCTAGCGGGAGGCTCGCAGATACGCAGTATTTT. Its translation is CSARDLASGRLADTQYF.

The V gene is TRBV20-1, the J gene TRBJ2-7; 8 positions match TRBD2. The germline gives CDR1 DFQATT, CDR2 SNEGSKA (reference sequence). Losses at the gene ends were 4 bases for V and 2 bases for J; bases not matched to a gene: 7. This CDR3 has 14 residues. CDR3 nucleotides: TGCAGTGCTACCCAATCAGCGGGGGCCTACGAGCAGTACTTC. It yields the protein CSATQSAGAYEQYF.

This clonotype was seen a handful of times. This rearrangement joins TRBV10-3 to TRBJ2-6, with TRBD1 matching over 9 bases. The V and J ends lost 8 bases and 2 bases, in that order; junction bases with no gene match: 4. Germline assignment: CDR1 ENHRY and CDR2 SYGVKD. There are 15 residues in the CDR3. CDR3 loop: CAIGTGSPGANVLTF. The CDR3 DNA reads as TGTGCCATCGGGACAGGGTCCCCTGGGGCCAACGTCCTGACTTTC.